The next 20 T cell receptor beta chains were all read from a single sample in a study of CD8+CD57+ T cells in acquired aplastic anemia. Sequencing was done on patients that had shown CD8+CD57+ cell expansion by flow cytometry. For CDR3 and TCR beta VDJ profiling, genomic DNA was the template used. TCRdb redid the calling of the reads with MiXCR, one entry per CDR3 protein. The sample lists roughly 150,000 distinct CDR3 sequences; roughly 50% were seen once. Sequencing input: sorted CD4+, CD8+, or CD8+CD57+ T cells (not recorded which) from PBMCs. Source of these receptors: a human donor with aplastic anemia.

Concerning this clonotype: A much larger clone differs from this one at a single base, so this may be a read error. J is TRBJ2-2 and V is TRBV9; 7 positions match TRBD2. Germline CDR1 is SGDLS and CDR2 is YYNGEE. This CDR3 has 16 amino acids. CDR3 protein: CASRSGVSLPTGELSF. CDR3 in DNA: TGTGCCAGCAGGAGCGGGGTCTCGCTCCCTACCGGGGAGCTGTCTTTT.

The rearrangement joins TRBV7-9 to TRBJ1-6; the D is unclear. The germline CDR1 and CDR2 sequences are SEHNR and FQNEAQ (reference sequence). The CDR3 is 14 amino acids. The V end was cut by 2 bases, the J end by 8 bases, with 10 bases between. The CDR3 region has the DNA TGTGCCAGCAGCTTAAAGGGCGTTGATTCACCCCTCCACTTT. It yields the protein CASSLKGVDSPLHF.

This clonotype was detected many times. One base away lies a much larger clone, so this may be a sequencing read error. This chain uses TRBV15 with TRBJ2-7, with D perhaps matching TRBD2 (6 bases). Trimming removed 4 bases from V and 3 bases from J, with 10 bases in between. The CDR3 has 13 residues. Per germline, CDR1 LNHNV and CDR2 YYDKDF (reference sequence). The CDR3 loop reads CATSNGGNYEQYF. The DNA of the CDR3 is TGTGCCACCAGCAACGGGGGAAACTACGAGCAGTACTTC.

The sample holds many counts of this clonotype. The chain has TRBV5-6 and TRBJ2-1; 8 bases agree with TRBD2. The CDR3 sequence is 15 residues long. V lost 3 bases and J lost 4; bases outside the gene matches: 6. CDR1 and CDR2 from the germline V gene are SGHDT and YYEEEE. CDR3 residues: CASSYDSGGYNEQFF. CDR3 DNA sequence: TGTGCCAGCAGCTACGACTCGGGGGGGTACAATGAGCAGTTCTTC.

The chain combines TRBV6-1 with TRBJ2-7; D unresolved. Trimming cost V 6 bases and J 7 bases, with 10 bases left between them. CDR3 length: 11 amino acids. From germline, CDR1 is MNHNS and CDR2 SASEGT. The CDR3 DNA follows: TGTGCCAGCAGCACCGGACGAGAGCAGTACTTC. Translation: CASSTGREQYF.

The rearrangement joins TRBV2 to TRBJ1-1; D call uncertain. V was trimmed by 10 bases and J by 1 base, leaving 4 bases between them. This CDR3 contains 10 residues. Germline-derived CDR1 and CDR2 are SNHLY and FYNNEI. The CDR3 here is CATGNTEAFF. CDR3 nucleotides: TGTGCCACAGGGAACACTGAAGCTTTCTTT.

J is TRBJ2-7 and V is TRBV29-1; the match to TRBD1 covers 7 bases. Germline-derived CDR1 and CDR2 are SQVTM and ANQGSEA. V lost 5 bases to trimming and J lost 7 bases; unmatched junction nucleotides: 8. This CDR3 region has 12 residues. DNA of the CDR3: TGCAGCGTTCAGAACGACAGGGAAGAGCAGTACTTC. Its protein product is CSVQNDREEQYF.

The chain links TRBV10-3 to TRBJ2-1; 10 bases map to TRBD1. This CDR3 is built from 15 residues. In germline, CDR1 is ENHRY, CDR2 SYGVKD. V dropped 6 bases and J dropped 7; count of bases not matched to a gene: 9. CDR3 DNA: TGTGCCATCAGCCGACAGGGGGCGGCGATAAATGAGCAGTTCTTC. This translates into CAISRQGAAINEQFF.

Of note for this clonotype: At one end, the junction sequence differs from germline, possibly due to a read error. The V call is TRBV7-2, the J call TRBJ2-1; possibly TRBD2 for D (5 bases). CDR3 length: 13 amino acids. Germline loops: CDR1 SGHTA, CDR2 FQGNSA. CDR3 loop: CVSSLALKDEEFF. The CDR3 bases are TGTGTCAGCAGCTTAGCGCTGAAGGACGAGGAGTTCTTC.

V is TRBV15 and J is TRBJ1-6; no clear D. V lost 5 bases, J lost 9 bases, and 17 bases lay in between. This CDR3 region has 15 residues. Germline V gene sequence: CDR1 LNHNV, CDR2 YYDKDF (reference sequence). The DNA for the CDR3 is TGTGCCACCAGCGGTTCGTCGACCTGGACTTCACCCCTCCACTTT. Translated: CATSGSSTWTSPLHF.

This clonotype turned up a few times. The CDR3: CATSDADRLLGNEQFF. The CDR3 DNA reads as TGTGCCACCAGTGATGCGGACCGCCTTCTAGGCAATGAGCAGTTCTTC. The chain couples TRBV24-1 to TRBJ2-1; no clear D. The CDR3 has 16 amino acids. V shed 3 bases and J shed 6 bases, with 17 bases lying between them. The germline CDR1 and CDR2 sequences are KGHDR and SFDVKD.

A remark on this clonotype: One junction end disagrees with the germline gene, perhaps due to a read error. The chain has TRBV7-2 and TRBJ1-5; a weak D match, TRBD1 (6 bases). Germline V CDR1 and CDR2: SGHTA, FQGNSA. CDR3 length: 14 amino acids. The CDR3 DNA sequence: TGTCCCAGCAGCCCGACAGGTCTCAATCAGCCCCAGCATTTT. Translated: CPSSPTGLNQPQHF.

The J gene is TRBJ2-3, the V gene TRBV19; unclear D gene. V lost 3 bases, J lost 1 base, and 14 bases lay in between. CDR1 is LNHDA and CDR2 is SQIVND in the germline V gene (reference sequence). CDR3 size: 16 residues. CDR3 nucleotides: TGTGCCAGTAGTATCGGCCGTGGAGTACGCACAGATACGCAGTATTTT. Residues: CASSIGRGVRTDTQYF.

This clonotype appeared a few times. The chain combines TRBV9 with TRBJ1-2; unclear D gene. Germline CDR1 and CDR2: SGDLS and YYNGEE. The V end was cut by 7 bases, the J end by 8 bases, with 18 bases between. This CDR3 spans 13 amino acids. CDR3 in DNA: TGTGCCAGCTCAGATCGCCAAGACGGCGGCTACACCTTC. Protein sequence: CASSDRQDGGYTF.

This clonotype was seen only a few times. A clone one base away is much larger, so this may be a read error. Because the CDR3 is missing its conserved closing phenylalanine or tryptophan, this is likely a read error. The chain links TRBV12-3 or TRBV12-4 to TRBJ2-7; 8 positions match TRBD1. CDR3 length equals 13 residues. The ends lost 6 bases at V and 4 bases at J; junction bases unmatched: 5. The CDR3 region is CASRGTGSYEQYS. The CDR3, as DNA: TGTGCCAGCAGAGGGACAGGTTCGTACGAGCAGTACTCC.

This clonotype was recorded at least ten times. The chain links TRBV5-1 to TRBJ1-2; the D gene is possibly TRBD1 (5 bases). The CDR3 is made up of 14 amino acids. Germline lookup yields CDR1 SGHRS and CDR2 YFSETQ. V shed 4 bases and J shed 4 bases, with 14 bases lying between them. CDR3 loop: CASSPSTDSYGYTF. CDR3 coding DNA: TGCGCCAGCAGCCCCTCGACCGACAGCTATGGCTACACCTTC. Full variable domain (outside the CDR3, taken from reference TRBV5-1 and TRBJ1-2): KAGVTQTPRYLIKTRGQQVTLSCSPISGHRSVSWYQQTPGQGLQFLFEYFSETQRNKGNFPGRFSGRQFSNSRSEMNVSTLELGDSALYLCASSPSTDSYGYTFGSGTRLTVV.

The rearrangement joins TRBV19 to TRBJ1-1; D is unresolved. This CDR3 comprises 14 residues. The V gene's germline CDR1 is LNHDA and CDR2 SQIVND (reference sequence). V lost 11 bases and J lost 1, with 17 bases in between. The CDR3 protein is CAANPGRRNTEAFF. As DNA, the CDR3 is TGTGCCGCCAACCCGGGAAGGCGGAACACTGAAGCTTTCTTT.

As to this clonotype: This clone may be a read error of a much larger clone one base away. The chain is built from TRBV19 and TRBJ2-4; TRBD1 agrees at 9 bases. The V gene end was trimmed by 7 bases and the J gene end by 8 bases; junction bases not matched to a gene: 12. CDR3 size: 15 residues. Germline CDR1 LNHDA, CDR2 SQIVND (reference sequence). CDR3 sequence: CASTPTGGFKDIQYF. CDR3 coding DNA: TGTGCCAGTACCCCGACAGGGGGTTTTAAAGACATTCAGTACTTC.

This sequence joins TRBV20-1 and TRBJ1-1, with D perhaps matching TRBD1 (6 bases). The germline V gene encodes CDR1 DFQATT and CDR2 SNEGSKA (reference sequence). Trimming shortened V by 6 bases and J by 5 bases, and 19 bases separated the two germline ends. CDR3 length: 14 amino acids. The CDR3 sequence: CSAAQGQLATEAFF. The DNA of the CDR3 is TGCAGTGCAGCCCAAGGACAGTTAGCGACTGAAGCTTTCTTT.

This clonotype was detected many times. Here the CDR3 DNA reads TGTGCCAGCAGAGGCGGCGGAAGGTTCTATGGCTACACCTTC. Protein sequence: CASRGGGRFYGYTF. The chain recombines TRBV12-3 or TRBV12-4 with TRBJ1-2; D unclear. V lost 6 bases to trimming and J lost 4 bases, with 15 bases between them. This CDR3 spans 14 amino acids.